This TCR beta chain was sequenced in a study of blood T cell repertoires in COVID-19. Background on the study: COVID-19 samples collected from the United States, Italy and Spain covered acute and convalescent phases. Sources were T cells, B-cell-depleted T cells, or PBMCs; the material itself was cDNA or gDNA.

Looked up from germline, CDR1 is LNHDA and CDR2 is SQIVND (reference sequence). The CDR3 consists of 14 residues. With 3 bases removed from V and 3 bases from J, the gap between germline ends came to 6 bases. Original processing methods: Amplification with reference gene primers provided the estimates of nucleated cell counts. Libraries were prepared by immunoSEQ multiplex PCR; TCRdb keeps only in-frame clonotypes and omits some of them. D and trimming were read from the DNA, whereas the V and J calls and clone size are those reported in that table. The profile shows 40,000 to 55,000 clones, 75% to 85% of them singletons.

This chain uses TRBV19 with TRBJ1-6, with D perhaps matching TRBD1 (5 bases). Specimen: peripheral blood. This clonotype was obtained from a man between 40 and 49 years old with acute or convalescent COVID-19. The CDR3 loop is CASSIRDYNSPLHF. CDR3 coding DNA: TGTGCCAGTAGTATCAGGGACTATAATTCACCCCTCCACTTT.